This T cell receptor beta chain was captured by sequencing in a study of shared clonotypes between healthy human individuals. With regard to this clone: Its antigen is currently unknown.

Study-wide findings and caveats: When naive CD4 clonotypes were compared across several donors, 4% to 6.5% were shared.

How the authors handled the data: Junction-only sequences without quality scores came from ImmunoSEQ, so filtering differed. TCRdb's table, derived via immunoSEQ multiplex PCR, lists solely in-frame clones and lacks some. V, J and clone size were drawn from that table, and D and trimming were deduced from the DNA. The data show about a million clones, approximately 68% seen once. Donors, without exception, were Caucasian adults residing in Nashville, Tennessee. Material: memory CD4+ T cells sorted from blood. The subset was: CD45RA-negative fraction. This TCR came from a man aged 18 to 30 in good health.

Here the CDR3 DNA reads TGTGCCAGCAGCTTAGATCGGGCAGCCTACGAGCAGTACTTC. This translates into CASSLDRAAYEQYF. This chain connects TRBV11-2 to TRBJ2-7; D gene unclear. The germline CDR1 and CDR2 sequences are SGHAT and FQNNGV. This CDR3 is 14 amino acids long. V gave up 0 bases and J gave up 2 bases, with 8 bases separating them.